These 2 T cell receptor beta chains were all obtained from the same sample, sequenced in a study of T cell changes during pregnancy in multiple sclerosis. The protocol was immunoSEQ multiplex PCR, while the TCRdb copy is restricted to in-frame clones and leaves out a portion. The sample includes roughly 31,000 clones, about 89% of them seen just once. The starting material was CD8+ T cells from peripheral blood mononuclear cells, obtained before pregnancy. The receptors shown here come from a female donor with multiple sclerosis, enrolled in a pregnancy study.

Here the CDR3 reads CATSRHRDADTQYF. The CDR3 DNA sequence: TGTGCCACCAGCAGACACAGGGACGCAGATACGCAGTATTTT. The chain joins TRBV15 to TRBJ2-3, with D possibly being TRBD1 (6 bases). The germline CDR1 and CDR2 sequences are LNHNV and YYDKDF (reference sequence). The CDR3 runs 14 residues. V was shortened by 2 bases and J by 4 bases, with 10 bases between the two germline ends.

On this clone: The junction differs from germline at one of its ends, possibly a read error. This chain uses TRBV7-7 with TRBJ2-2, with TRBD1 matching over 8 bases. Germline V CDR1 and CDR2: SSHAT, FNYEAQ (reference sequence). CDR3 length: 15 residues. As DNA, the CDR3 is TGTGCTAGCAGCCCCGGACAGGGGAACACCGGGGAGCTGTTTTTT. Translating gives CASSPGQGNTGELFF.